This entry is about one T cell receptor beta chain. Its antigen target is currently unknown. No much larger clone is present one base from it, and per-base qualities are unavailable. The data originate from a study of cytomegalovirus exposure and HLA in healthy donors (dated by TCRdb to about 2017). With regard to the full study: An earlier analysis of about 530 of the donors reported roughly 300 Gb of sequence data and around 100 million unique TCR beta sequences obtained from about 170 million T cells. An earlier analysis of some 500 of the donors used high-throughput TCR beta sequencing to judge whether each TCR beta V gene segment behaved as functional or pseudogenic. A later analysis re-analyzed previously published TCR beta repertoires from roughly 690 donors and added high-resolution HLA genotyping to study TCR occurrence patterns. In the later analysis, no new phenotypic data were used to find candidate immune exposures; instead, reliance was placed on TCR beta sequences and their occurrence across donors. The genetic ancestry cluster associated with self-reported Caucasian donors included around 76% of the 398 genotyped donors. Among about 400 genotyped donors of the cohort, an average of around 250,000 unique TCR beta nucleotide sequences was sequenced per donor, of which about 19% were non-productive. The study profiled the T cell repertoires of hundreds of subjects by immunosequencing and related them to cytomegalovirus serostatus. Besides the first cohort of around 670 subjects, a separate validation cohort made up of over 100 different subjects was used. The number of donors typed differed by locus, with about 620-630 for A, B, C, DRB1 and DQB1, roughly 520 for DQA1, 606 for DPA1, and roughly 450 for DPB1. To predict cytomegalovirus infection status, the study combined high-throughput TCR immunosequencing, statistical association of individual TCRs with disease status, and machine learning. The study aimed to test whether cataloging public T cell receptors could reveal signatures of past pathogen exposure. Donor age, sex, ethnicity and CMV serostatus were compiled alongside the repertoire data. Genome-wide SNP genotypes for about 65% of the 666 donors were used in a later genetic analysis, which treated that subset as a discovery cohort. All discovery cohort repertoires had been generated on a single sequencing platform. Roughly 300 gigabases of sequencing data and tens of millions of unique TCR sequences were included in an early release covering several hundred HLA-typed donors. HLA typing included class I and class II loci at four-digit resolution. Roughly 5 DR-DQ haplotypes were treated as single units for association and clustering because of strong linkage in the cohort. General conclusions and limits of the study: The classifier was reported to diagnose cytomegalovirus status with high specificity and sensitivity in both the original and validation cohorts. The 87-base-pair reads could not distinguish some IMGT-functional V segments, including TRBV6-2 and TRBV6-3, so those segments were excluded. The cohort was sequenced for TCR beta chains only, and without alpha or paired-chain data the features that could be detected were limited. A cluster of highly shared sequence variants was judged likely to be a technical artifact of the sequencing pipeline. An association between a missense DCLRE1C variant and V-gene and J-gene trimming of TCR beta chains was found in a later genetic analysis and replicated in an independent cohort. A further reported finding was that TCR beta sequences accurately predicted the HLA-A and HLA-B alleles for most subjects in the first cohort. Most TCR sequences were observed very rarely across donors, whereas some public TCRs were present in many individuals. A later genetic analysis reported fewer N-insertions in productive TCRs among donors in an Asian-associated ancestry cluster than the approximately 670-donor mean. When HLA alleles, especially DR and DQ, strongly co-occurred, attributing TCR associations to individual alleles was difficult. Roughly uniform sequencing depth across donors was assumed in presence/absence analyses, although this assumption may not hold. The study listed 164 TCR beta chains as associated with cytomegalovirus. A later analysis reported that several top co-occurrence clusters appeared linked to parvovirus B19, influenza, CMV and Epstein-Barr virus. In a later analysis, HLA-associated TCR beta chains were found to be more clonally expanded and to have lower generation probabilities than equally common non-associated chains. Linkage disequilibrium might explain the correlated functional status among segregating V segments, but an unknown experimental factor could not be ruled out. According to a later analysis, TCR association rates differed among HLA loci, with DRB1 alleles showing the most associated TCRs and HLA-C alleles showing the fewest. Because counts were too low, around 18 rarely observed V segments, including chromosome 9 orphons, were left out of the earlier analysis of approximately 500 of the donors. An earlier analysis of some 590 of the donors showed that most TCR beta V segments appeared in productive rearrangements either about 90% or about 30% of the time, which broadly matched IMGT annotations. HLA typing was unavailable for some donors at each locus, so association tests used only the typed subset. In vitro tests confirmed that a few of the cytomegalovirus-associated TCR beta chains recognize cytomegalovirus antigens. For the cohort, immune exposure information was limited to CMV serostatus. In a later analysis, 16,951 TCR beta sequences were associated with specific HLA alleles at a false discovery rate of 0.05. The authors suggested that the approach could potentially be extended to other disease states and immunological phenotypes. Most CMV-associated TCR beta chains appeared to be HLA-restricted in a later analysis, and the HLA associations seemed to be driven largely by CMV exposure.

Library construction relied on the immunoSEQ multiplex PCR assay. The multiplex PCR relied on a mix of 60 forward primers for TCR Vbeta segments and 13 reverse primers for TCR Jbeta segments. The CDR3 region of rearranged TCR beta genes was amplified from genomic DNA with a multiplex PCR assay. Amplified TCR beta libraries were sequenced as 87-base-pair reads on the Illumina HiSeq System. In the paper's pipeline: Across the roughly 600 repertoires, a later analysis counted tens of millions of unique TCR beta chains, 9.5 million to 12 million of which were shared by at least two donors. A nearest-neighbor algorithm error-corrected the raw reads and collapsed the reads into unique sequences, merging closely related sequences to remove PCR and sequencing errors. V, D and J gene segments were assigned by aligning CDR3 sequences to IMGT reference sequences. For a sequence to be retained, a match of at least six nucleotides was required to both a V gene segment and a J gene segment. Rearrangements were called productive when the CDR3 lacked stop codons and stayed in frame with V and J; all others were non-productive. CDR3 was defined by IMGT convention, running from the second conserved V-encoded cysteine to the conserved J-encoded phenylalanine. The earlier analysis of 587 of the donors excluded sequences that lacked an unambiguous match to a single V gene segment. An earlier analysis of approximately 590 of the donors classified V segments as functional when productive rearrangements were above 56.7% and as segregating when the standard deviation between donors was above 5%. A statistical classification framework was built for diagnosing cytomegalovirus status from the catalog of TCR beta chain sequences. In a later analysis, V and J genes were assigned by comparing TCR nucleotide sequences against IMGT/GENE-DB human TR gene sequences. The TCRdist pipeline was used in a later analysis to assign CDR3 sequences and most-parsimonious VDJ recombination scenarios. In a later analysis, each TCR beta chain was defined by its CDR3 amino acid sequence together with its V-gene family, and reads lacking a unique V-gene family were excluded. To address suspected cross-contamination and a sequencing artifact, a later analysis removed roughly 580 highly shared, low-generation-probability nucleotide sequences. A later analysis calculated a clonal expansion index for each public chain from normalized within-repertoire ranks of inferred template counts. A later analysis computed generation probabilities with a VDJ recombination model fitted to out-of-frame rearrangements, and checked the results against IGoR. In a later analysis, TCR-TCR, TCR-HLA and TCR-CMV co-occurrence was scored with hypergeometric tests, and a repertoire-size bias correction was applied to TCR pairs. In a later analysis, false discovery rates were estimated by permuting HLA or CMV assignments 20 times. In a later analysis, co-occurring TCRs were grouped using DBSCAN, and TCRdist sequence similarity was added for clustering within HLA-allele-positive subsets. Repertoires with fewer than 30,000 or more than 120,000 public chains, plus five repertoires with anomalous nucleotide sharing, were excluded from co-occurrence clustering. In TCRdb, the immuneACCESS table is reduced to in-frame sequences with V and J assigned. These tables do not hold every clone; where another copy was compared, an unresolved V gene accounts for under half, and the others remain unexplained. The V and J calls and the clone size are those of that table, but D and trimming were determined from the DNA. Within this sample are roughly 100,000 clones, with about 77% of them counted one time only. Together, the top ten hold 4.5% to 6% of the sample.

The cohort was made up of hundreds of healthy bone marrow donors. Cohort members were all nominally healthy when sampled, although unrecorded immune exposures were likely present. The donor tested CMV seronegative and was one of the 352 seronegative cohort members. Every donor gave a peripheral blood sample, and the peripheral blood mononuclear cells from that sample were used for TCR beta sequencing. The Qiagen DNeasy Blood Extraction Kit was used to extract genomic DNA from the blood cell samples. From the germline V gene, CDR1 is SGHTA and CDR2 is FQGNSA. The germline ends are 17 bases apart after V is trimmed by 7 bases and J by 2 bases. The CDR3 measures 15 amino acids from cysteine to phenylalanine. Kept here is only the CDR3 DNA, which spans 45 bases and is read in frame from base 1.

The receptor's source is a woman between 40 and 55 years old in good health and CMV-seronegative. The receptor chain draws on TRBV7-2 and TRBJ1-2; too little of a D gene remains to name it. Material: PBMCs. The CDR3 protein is CASIKEVGVNYGYTF. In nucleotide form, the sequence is TGTGCCAGCATCAAAGAGGTCGGGGTGAACTATGGCTACACCTTC.